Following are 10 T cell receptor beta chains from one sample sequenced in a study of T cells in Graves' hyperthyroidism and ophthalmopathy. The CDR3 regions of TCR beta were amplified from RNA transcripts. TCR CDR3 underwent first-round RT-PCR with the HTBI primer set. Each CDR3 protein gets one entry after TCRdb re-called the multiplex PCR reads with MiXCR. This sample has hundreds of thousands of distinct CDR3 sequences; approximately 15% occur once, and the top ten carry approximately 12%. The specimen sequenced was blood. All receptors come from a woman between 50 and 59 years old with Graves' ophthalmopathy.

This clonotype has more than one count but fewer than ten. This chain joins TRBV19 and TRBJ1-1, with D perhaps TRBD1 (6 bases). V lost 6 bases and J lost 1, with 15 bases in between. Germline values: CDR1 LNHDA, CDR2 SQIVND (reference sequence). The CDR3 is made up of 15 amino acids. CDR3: CASRPTGNGNTEAFF. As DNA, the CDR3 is TGTGCCAGTAGACCAACAGGGAATGGGAACACTGAAGCTTTCTTT.

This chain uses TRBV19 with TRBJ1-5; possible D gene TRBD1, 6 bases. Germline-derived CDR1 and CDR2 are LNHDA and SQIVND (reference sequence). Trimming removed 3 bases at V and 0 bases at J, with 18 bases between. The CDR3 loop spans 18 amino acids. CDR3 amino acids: CASSIWVPGHNSNQPQHF. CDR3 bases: TGTGCCAGTAGTATTTGGGTCCCGGGACACAATAGCAATCAGCCCCAGCATTTT. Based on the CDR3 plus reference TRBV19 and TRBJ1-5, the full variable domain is DGGITQSPKYLFRKEGQNVTLSCEQNLNHDAMYWYRQDPGQGLRLIYYSQIVNDFQKGDIAEGYSVSREKKESFPLTVTSAQKNPTAFYLCASSIWVPGHNSNQPQHFGDGTRLSIL.

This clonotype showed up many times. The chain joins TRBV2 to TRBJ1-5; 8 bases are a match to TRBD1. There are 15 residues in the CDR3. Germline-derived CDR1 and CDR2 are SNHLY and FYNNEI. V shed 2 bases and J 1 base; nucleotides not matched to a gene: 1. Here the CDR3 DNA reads TGTGCCAGCAGTGAACAGGGGGCGAGCAATCAGCCCCAGCATTTT. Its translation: CASSEQGASNQPQHF.

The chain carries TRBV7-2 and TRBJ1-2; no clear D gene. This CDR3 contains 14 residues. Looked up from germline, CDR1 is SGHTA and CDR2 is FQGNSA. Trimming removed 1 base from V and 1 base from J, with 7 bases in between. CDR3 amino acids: CASSLDVGNYGYTF. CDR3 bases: TGTGCCAGCAGCTTAGATGTGGGTAACTATGGCTACACCTTC.

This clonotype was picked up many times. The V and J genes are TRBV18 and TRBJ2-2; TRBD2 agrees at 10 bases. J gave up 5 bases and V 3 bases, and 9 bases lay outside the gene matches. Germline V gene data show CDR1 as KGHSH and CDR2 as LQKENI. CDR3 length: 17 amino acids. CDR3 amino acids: CASSPSLAGVSTGELFF. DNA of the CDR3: TGTGCCAGCTCACCGTCGCTAGCGGGAGTCAGTACCGGGGAGCTGTTTTTT.

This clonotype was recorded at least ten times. The CDR3, as DNA: TGTGCCAGCAGCCCCGGGGGACGGTCCTACGAGCAGTACTTC. This encodes CASSPGGRSYEQYF. The chain has TRBV12-3 or TRBV12-4 and TRBJ2-7; tentative D call: TRBD2 (6 bases). This CDR3 contains 14 residues. The germline V and J ends were trimmed by 6 bases and 1 base, with 13 bases remaining between them.

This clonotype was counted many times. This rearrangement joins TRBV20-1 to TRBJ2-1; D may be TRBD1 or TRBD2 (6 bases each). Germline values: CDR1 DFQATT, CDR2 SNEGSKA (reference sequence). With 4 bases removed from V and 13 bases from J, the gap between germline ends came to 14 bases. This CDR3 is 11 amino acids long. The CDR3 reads CSATGAAAQFF. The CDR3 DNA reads TGCAGTGCTACGGGGGCAGCGGCCCAGTTCTTC.

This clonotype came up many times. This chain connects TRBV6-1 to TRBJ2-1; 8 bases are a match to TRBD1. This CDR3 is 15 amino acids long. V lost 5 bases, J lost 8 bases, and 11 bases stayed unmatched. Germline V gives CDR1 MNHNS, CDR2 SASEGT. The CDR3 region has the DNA TGTGCCAGCAGTTACTCCGGCCAGGGGGCATATGAGCAGTTCTTC. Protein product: CASSYSGQGAYEQFF.

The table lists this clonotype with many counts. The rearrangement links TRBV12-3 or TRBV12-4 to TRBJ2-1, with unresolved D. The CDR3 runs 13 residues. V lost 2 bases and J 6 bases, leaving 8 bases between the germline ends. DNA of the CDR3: TGTGCCAGCAGTTTAATGACCAGCAATGAGCAGTTCTTC. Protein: CASSLMTSNEQFF.

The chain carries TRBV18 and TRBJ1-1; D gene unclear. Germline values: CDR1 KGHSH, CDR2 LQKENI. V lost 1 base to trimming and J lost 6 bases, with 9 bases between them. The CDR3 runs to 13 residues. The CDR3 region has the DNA TGTGCCAGCTCACCACAGGGAGTAGCTGAAGCTTTCTTT. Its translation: CASSPQGVAEAFF.